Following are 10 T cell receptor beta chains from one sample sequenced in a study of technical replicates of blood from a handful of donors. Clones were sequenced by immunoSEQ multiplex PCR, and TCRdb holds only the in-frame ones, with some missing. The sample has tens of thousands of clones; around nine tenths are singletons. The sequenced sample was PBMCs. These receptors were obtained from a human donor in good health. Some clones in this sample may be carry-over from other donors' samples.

Here the CDR3 DNA reads TGTGCCAGTAGAGCTAGCGAGGCCTACAATGAGCAGTTCTTC. Residues: CASRASEAYNEQFF. This chain links TRBV19 with TRBJ2-1, with D possibly TRBD2 on 6 matching bases. V shed 6 bases and J shed 2 bases, with 11 bases lying between them. CDR1 is LNHDA and CDR2 is SQIVND in the germline V gene (reference sequence). The CDR3 is 14 residues long. Based on the CDR3 plus reference TRBV19 and TRBJ2-1, the full variable domain is DGGITQSPKYLFRKEGQNVTLSCEQNLNHDAMYWYRQDPGQGLRLIYYSQIVNDFQKGDIAEGYSVSREKKESFPLTVTSAQKNPTAFYLCASRASEAYNEQFFGPGTRLTVL.

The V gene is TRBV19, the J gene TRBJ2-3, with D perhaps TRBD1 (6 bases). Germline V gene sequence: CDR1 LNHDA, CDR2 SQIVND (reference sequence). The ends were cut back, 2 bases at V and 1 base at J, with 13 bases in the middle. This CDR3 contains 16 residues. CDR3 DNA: TGTGCCAGTAGTATAAGCTCAGGGGCCCGCACAGATACGCAGTATTTT. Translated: CASSISSGARTDTQYF.

CDR3 sequence: CASSLSRGGTEAFF. The DNA for the CDR3 is TGCGCCAGCAGCCTCTCCAGAGGGGGCACTGAAGCTTTCTTT. V usage is TRBV4-3 and J usage is TRBJ1-1; D is possibly TRBD1 (6 bases). The germline CDR1 and CDR2 sequences are LGHNA and YSLEER. This CDR3 has 14 residues. V was shortened by 4 bases and J by 4 bases, with 13 bases between the two germline ends.

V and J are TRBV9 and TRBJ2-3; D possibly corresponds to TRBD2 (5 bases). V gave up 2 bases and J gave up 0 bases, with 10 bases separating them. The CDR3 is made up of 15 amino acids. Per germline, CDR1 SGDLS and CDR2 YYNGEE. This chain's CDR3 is CASSVRTGSTDTQYF. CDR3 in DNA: TGTGCCAGCAGCGTTCGGACTGGAAGCACAGATACGCAGTATTTT.

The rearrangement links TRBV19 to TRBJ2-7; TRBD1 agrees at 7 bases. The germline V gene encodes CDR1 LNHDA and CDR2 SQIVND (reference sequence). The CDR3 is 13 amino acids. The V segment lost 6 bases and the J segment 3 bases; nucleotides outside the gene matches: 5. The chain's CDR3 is CASSRDSYYEQYF. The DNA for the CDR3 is TGTGCCAGTAGCCGGGACAGTTACTACGAGCAGTACTTC.

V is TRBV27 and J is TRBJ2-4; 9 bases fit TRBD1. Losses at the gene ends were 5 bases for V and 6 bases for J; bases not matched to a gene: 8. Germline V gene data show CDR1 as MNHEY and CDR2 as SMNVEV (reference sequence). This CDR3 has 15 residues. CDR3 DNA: TGTGCCAGCAGTGCCACCGGGACAGGGAGAAACATTCAGTACTTC. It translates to CASSATGTGRNIQYF.

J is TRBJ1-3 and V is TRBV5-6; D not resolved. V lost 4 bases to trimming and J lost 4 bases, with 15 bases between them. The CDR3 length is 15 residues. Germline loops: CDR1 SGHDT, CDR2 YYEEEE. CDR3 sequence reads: CASSPRAESGNTIYF. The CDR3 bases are TGTGCCAGCAGCCCCCGCGCGGAGAGCGGAAACACCATATATTTT.

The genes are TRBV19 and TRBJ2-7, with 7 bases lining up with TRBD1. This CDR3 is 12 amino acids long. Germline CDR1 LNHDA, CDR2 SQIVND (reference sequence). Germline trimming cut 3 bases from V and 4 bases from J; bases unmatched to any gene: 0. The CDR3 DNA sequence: TGTGCCAGTAGTATGACAGGGTACGAGCAGTACTTC. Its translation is CASSMTGYEQYF.

The CDR3 sequence: CASSSPGSGNTIYF. The CDR3 DNA is TGTGCCAGCAGTTCCCCAGGCTCTGGAAACACCATATATTTT. The chain is built from TRBV27 and TRBJ1-3; D gene unclear. V was shortened by 4 bases and J by 0 bases, with 7 bases between the two germline ends. This CDR3 has 14 residues. Looked up from germline, CDR1 is MNHEY and CDR2 is SMNVEV (reference sequence).

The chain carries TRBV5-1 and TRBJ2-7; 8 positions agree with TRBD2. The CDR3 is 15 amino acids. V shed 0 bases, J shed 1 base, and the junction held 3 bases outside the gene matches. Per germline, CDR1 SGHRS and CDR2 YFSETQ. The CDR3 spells CASSLGREDSYEQYF. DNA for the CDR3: TGCGCCAGCAGCTTGGGGCGGGAGGATTCCTACGAGCAGTACTTC. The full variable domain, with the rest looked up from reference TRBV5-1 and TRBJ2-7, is KAGVTQTPRYLIKTRGQQVTLSCSPISGHRSVSWYQQTPGQGLQFLFEYFSETQRNKGNFPGRFSGRQFSNSRSEMNVSTLELGDSALYLCASSLGREDSYEQYFGPGTRLTVT.